This T cell receptor beta chain is from a study of T-cell memory formation after mild COVID-19. Study-wide findings and caveats: The pre-infection memory compartment contained some responding clones, suggesting cross-reactive memory joined.

The germline V gene encodes CDR1 SGHAT and CDR2 FQNNGV. The CDR3 is made up of 19 amino acids. V trimming: 6 bases; J trimming: 4 bases; junction bases outside the gene matches: 23. TCRdb reanalysed the 5' RACE reads using MiXCR and keeps one entry per CDR3 protein. The data contain 220,000 or so distinct CDR3 sequences, over 9% of them singletons. As to this clonotype: Its antigen is unidentified.

Sequencing was performed on PBMCs or a T cell subset sorted from them (not recorded which). The TCR originated in a man aged 18 to 29 who had mild COVID-19 (a few samples of this study predate the infection). Cell type and time point are not known. The chain is built from TRBV11-2 and TRBJ1-2, with 7 bases aligning to TRBD1. The CDR3 DNA follows: TGTGCCAGCAGATATCCTCCCCGGGACAGCCCTTCTTTCGCCTATGGCTACACCTTC. Amino acid sequence: CASRYPPRDSPSFAYGYTF.